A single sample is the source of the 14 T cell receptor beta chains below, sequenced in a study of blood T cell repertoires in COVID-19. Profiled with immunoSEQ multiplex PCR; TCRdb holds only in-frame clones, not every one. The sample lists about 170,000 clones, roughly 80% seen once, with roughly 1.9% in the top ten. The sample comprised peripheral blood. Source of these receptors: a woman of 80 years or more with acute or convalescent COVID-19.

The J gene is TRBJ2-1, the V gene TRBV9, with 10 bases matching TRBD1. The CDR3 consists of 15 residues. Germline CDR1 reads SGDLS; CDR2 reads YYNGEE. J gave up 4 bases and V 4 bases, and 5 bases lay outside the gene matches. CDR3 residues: CASSTGQGVYNEQFF. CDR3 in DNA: TGTGCCAGCAGCACAGGACAGGGGGTGTACAATGAGCAGTTCTTC.

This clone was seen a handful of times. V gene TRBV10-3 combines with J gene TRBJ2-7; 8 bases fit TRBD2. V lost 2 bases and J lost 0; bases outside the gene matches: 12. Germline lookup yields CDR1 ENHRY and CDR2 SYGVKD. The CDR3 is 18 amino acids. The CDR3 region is CAISEPLHTGLVSYEQYF. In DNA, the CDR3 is TGTGCCATCAGTGAGCCCCTACATACGGGACTAGTCTCCTACGAGCAGTACTTC.

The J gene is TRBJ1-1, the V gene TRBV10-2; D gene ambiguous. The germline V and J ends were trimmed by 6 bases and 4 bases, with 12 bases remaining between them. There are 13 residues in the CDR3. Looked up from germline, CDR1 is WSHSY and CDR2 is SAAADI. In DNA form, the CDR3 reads TGCGCCAGCAGCCAGCAGGCAGCCACTGAAGCTTTCTTT. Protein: CASSQQAATEAFF.

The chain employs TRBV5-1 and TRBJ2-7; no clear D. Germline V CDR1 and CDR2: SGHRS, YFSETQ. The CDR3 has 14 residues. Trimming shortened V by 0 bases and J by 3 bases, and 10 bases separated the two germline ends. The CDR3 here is CASSLGSRDYEQYF. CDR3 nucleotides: TGCGCCAGCAGCTTGGGCTCCCGAGACTACGAGCAGTACTTC.

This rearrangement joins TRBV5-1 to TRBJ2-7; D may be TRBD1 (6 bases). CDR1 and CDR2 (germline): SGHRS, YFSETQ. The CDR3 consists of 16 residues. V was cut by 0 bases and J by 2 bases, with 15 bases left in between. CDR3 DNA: TGCGCCAGCAGCTTGGGGGGAACAGGGAACCCCTACGAGCAGTACTTC. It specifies CASSLGGTGNPYEQYF.

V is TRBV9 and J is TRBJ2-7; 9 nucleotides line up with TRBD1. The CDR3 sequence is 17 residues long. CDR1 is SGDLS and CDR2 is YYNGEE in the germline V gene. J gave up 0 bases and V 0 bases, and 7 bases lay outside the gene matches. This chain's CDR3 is CASSVGSGTGISYEQYF. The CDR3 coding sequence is TGTGCCAGCAGCGTAGGATCAGGGACAGGGATCTCCTACGAGCAGTACTTC.

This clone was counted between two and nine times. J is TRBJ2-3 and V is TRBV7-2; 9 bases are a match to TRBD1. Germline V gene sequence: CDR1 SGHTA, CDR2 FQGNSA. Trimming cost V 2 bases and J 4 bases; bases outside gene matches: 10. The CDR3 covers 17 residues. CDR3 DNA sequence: TGTGCCAGCAGCTTAACAACCGGGACAGGGTTTTCAGATACGCAGTATTTT. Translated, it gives CASSLTTGTGFSDTQYF.

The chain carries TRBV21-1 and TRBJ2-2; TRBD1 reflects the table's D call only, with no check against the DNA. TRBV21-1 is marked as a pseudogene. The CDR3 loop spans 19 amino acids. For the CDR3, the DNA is TGTGCCAGCAGCAAAGCGCAGGCTTATCCGACAAGGAACACCGGGGAGCTGTTTTTT. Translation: CASSKAQAYPTRNTGELFF.

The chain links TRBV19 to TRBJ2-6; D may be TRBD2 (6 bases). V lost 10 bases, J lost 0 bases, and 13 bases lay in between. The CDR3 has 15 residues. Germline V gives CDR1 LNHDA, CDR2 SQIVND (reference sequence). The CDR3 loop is CATYGGISGANVLTF. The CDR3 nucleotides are TGTGCCACCTACGGGGGAATCTCTGGGGCCAACGTCCTGACTTTC.

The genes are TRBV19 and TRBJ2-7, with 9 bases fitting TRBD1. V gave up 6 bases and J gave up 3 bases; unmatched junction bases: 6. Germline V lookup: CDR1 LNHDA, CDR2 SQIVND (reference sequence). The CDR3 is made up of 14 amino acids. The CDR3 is CASRGQGEFYEQYF. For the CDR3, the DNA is TGTGCCAGTAGGGGACAGGGAGAATTCTACGAGCAGTACTTC. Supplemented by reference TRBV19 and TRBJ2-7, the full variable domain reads DGGITQSPKYLFRKEGQNVTLSCEQNLNHDAMYWYRQDPGQGLRLIYYSQIVNDFQKGDIAEGYSVSREKKESFPLTVTSAQKNPTAFYLCASRGQGEFYEQYFGPGTRLTVT.

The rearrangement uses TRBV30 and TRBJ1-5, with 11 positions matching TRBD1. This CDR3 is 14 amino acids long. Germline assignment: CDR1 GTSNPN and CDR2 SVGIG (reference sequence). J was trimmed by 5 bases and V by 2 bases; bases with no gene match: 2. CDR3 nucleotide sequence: TGTGCCTGGAGTAGGGGACAGGGGGATCAGCCCCAGCATTTT. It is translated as CAWSRGQGDQPQHF.

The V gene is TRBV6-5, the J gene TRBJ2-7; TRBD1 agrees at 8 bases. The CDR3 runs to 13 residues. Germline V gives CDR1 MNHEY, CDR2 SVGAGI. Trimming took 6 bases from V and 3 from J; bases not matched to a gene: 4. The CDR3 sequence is CASRGTGGYEQYF. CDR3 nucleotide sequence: TGTGCCAGCAGGGGGACAGGTGGCTACGAGCAGTACTTC.

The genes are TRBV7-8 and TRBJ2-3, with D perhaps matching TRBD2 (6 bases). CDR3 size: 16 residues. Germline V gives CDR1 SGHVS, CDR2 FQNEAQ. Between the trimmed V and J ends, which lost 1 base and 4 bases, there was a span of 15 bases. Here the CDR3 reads CASSLVTGAESDTQYF. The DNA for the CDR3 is TGTGCCAGCAGCTTAGTGACGGGAGCTGAATCAGATACGCAGTATTTT.

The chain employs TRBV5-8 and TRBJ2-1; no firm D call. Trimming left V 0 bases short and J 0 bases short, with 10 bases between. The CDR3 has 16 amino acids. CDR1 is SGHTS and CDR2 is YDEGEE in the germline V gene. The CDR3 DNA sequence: TGTGCCAGCAGCTTGGGACTTCGAAACTCCTACAATGAGCAGTTCTTC. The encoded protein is CASSLGLRNSYNEQFF. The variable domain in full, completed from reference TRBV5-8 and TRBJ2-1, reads EAGVTQSPTHLIKTRGQQATLRCSPISGHTSVYWYQQALGLGLQFLLWYDEGEERNRGNFPPRFSGRQFPNYSSELNVNALELEDSALYLCASSLGLRNSYNEQFFGPGTRLTVL.